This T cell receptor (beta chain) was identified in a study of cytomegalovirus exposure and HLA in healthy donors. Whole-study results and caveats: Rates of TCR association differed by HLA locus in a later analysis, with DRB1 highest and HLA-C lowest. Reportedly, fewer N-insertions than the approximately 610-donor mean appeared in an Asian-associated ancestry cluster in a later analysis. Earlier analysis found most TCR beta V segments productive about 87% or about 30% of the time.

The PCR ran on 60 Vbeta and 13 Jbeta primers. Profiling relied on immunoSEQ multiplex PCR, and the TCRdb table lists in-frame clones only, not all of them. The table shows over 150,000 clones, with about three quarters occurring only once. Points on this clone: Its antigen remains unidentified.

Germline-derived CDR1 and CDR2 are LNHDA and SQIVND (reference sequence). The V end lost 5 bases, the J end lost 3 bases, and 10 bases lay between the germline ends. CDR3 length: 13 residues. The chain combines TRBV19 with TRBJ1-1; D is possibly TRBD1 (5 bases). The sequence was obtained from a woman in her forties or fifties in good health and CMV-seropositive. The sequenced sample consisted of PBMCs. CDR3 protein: CASSPRGDTEAFF. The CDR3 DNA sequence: TGTGCCAGTAGTCCCCGGGGGGACACTGAAGCTTTCTTT.